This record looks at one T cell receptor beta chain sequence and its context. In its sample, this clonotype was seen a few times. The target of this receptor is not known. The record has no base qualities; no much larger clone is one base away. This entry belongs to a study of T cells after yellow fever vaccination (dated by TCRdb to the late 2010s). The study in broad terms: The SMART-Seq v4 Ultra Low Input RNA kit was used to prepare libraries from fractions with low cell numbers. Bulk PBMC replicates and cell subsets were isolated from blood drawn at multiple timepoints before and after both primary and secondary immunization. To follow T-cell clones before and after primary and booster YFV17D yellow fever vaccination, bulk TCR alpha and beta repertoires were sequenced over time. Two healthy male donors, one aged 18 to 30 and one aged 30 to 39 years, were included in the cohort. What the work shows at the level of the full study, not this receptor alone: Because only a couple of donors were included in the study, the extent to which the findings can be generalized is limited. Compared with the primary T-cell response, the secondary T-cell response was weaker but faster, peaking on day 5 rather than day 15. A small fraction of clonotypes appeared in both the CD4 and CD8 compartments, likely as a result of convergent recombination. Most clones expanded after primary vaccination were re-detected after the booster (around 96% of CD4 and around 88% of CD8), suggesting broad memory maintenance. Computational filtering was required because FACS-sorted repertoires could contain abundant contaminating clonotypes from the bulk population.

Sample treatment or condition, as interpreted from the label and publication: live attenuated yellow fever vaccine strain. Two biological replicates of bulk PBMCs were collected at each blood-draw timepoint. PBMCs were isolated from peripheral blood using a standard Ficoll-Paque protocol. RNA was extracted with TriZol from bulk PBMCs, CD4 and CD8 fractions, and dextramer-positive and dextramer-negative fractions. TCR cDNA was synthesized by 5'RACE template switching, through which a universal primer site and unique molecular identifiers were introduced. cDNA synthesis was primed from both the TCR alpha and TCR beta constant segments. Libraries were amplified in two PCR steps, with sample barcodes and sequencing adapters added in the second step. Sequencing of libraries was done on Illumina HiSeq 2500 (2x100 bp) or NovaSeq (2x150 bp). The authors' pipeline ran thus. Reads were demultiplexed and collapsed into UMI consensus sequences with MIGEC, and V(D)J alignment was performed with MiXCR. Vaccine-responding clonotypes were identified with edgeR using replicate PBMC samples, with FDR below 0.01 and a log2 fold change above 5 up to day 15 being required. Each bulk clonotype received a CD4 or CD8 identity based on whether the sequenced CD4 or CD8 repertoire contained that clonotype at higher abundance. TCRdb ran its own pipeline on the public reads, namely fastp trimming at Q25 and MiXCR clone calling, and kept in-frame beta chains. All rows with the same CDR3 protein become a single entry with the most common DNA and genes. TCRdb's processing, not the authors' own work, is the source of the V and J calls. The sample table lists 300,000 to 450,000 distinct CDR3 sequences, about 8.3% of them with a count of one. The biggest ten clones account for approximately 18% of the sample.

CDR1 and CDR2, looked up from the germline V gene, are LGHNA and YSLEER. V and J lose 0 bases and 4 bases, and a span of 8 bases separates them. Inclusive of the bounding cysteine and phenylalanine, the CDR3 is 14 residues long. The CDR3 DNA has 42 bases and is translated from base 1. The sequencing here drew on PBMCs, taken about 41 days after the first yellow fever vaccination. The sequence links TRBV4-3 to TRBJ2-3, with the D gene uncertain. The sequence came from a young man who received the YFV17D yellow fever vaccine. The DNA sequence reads TGCGCCAGCAGCCAAGAGAGACCGCCAGATACGCAGTATTTT. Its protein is CASSQERPPDTQYF.